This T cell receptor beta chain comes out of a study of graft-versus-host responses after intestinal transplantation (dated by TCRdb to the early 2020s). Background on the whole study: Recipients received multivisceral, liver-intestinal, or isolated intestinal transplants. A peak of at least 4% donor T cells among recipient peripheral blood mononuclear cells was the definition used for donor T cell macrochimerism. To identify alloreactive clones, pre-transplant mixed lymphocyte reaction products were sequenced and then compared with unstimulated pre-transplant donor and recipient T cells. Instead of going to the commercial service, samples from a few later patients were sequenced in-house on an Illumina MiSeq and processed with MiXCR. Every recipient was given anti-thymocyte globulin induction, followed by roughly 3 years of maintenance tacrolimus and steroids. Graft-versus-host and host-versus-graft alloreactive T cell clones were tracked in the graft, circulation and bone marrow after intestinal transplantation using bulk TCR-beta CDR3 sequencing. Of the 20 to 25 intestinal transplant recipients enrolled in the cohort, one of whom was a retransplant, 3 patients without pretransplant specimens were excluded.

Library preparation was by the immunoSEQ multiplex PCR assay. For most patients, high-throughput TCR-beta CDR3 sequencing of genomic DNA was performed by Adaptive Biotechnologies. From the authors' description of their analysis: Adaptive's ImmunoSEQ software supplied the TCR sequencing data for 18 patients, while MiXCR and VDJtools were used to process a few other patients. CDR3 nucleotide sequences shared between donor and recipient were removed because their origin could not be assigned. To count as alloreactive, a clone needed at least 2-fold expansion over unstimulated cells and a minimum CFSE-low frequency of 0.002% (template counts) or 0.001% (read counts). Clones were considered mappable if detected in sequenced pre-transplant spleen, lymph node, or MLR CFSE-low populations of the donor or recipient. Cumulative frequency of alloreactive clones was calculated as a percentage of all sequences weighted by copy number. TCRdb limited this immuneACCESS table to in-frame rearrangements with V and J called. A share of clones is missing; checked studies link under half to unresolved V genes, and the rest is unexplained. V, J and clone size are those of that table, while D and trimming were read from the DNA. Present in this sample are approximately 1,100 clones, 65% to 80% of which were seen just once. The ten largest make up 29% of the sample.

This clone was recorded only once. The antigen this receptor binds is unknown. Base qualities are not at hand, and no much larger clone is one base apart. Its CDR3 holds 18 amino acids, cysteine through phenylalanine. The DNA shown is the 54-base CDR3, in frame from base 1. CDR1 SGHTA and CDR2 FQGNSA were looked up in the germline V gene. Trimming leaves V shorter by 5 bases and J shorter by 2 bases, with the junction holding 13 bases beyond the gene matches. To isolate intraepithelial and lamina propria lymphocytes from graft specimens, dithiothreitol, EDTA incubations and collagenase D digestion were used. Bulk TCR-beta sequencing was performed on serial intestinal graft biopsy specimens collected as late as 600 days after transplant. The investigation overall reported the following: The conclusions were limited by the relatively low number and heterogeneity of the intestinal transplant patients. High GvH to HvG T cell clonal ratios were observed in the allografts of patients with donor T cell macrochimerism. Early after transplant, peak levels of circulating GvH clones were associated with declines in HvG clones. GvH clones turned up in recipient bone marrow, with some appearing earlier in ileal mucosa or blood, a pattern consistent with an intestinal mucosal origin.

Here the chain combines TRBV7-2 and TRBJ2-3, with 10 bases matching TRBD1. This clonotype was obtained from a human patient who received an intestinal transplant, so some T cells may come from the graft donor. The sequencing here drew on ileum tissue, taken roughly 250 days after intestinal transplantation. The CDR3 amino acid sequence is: CASSQPLPGTGATDTQYF. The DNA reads TGTGCCAGCAGCCAACCATTGCCCGGGACAGGGGCCACAGATACGCAGTATTTT.